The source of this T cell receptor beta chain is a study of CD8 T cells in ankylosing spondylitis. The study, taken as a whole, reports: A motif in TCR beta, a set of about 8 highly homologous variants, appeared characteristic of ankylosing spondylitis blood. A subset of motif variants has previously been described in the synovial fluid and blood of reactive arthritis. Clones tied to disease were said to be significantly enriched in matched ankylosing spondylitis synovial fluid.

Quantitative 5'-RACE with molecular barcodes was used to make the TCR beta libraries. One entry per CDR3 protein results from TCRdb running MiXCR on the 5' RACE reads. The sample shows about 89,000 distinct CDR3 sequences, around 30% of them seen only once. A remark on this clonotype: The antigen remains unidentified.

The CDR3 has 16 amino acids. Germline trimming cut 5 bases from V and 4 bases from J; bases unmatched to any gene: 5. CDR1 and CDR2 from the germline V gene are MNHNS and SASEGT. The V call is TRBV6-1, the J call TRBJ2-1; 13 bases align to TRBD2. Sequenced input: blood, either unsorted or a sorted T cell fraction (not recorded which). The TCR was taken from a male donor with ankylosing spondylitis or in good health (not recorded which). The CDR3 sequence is CASSPGTSGIYNEQFF. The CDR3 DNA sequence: TGTGCCAGCAGTCCCGGGACTAGCGGGATTTACAATGAGCAGTTCTTC.